The rows below give T cell receptor beta chains drawn from one sample of a study of blood T cell repertoires in COVID-19. Profiled with immunoSEQ multiplex PCR; TCRdb holds only in-frame clones, not every one. The data contain approximately 240,000 clones, around nine tenths of them singletons. The sample taken for sequencing was peripheral blood. Receptors were obtained from a young woman who had recovered from COVID-19. Both conserved end residues are part of each CDR3. Fields, in order: V gene, J gene, CDR3 protein.

V: TRBV6-6; J: TRBJ2-7; CDR3: CASSPIGNYEQYF
V: TRBV7-2; J: TRBJ2-1; CDR3: CASSPDFYNEQFF
V: TRBV4-3; J: TRBJ1-5; CDR3: CASSQEAGGPYSNQPQHF
V: TRBV24-1; J: TRBJ2-1; CDR3: CATSERGLIAGAVYNEQFF
V: TRBV5-1; J: TRBJ2-3; CDR3: CASSLHGLAGGPDTQYF
V: TRBV4-2; J: TRBJ2-7; CDR3: CASSQEMGAYEQYF
V: TRBV28; J: TRBJ1-1; CDR3: CASSYTGTEAFF
V: TRBV6-5; J: TRBJ2-5; CDR3: CASSYSTSGVGQTQYF
V: TRBV7-3; J: TRBJ2-5; CDR3: CASSPGVAGDTETQYF
V: TRBV2; J: TRBJ2-1; CDR3: CASSADRSSYNEQFF
V: TRBV30; J: TRBJ2-1; CDR3: CAWSVLLNSGHEQFF
V: TRBV19; J: TRBJ2-1; CDR3: CASSRLDSYNEQFF
V: TRBV6-5; J: TRBJ1-3; CDR3: CASSYTQGSGNTIYF
V: TRBV2; J: TRBJ2-2; CDR3: CASSGGEREGDTGELFF
V: TRBV4-3; J: TRBJ1-2; CDR3: CASSQGGGGGDYGYTF
V: TRBV7-2; J: TRBJ1-2; CDR3: CASSFVAEPARGYTF
V: TRBV19; J: TRBJ1-2; CDR3: CASSIPDYPNYGYTF
V: TRBV5-1; J: TRBJ2-7; CDR3: CASSQGNEQYF
V: TRBV5-1; J: TRBJ2-5; CDR3: CASSLAGRVETQYF
V: TRBV9; J: TRBJ2-3; CDR3: CASSVGTSGSDTQYF
V: TRBV3-1/TRBV3-2; J: TRBJ1-2; CDR3: CASSRLTGTGEGNGYTF
V: TRBV19; J: TRBJ1-1; CDR3: CASSISMNTEAFF
V: TRBV12-5; J: TRBJ1-1; CDR3: CASGGTGANTEAFF
V: TRBV24-1; J: TRBJ2-2; CDR3: CATSDSLAANTGELFF